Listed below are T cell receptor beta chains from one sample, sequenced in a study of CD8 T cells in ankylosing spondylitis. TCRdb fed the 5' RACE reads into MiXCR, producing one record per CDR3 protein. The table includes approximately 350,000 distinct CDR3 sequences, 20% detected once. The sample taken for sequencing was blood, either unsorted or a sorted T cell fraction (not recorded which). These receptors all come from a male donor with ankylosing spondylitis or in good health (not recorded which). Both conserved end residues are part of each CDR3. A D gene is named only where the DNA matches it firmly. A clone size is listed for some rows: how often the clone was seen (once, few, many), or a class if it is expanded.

CDR3: CASSPPDRDFSEAFF; DNA: TGCGCCAGCAGCCCGCCGGACAGGGATTTTTCTGAAGCTTTCTTT; D: TRBD1; V: TRBV4-1; J: TRBJ1-1; size: few
CDR3: CASTPLGENTGELFF; DNA: TGTGCCAGCACCCCCTTGGGCGAGAACACCGGGGAGCTGTTTTTT; D: .; V: TRBV12-3/TRBV12-4; J: TRBJ2-2; size: few
CDR3: CASSLLGTGANVLTF; DNA: TGTGCCAGCAGCTTATTGGGAACTGGGGCCAACGTCCTGACTTTC; D: .; V: TRBV7-3; J: TRBJ2-6; size: few
CDR3: CASSSRLAGGPVF; DNA: TGTGCCAGCAGTTCAAGACTAGCGGGGGGCCCCGTCTTC; D: TRBD2; V: TRBV28; J: TRBJ2-1; size: few
CDR3: CASSQELAGGEQYF; DNA: TGTGCCAGCAGCCAAGAACTTGCCGGAGGCGAGCAGTACTTC; D: .; V: TRBV4-2; J: TRBJ2-7; size: .
CDR3: CASRENLPSTDTQYF; DNA: TGTGCCAGCAGAGAGAATCTACCTAGCACAGATACGCAGTATTTT; D: .; V: TRBV11-2; J: TRBJ2-3; size: .
CDR3: CASSFGEEGNEQFF; DNA: TGTGCCAGCAGTTTCGGGGAGGAGGGCAATGAGCAGTTCTTC; D: .; V: TRBV12-3/TRBV12-4; J: TRBJ2-1; size: few
CDR3: CASSFPSTDTQYF; DNA: TGTGCCAGCAGCTTCCCTAGCACAGATACGCAGTATTTT; D: .; V: TRBV7-9; J: TRBJ2-3; size: many
CDR3: CASSLEQHYEQFF; DNA: TGTGCCAGCAGCTTAGAGCAACACTATGAGCAGTTCTTC; D: .; V: TRBV11-2; J: TRBJ2-1; size: few
CDR3: CASSEENTGELFF; DNA: TGTGCCAGCAGTGAAGAGAACACCGGGGAGCTGTTTTTT; D: .; V: TRBV6-1; J: TRBJ2-2; size: .
CDR3: CASSLGRREGSDEQFF; DNA: TGTGCCAGCAGCTTAGGGCGCCGAGAAGGTTCAGATGAGCAGTTCTTC; D: .; V: TRBV7-8; J: TRBJ2-1; size: .
CDR3: CASSLSPRDEQFF; DNA: TGTGCCAGCAGTCTCTCCCCCCGGGATGAGCAGTTCTTC; D: .; V: TRBV12-3/TRBV12-4; J: TRBJ2-1; size: few
CDR3: CASSPRGRGDEQFF; DNA: TGTGCCAGCAGCCCCAGGGGGCGGGGGGATGAGCAGTTCTTC; D: .; V: TRBV7-2; J: TRBJ2-1; size: few
CDR3: CATRGNYEQYF; DNA: TGTGCCACCAGGGGGAACTACGAGCAGTACTTC; D: .; V: TRBV15; J: TRBJ2-7; size: .
CDR3: CASSPDLPENIQYF; DNA: TGTGCCAGCAGCCCTGACTTGCCCGAAAACATTCAGTACTTC; D: .; V: TRBV3-1; J: TRBJ2-4; size: few
CDR3: CSARGTGGIEQYF; DNA: TGCAGTGCCCGAGGGACAGGGGGCATCGAGCAGTACTTC; D: TRBD1; V: TRBV20-1; J: TRBJ2-7; size: few
CDR3: CASSQLAGEETQYF; DNA: TGTGCCAGCAGCCAGCTAGCGGGGGAAGAGACCCAGTACTTC; D: TRBD2; V: TRBV14; J: TRBJ2-5; size: .
CDR3: CSGVRGYEQYF; DNA: TGCAGCGGTGTTAGAGGGTACGAGCAGTACTTC; D: .; V: TRBV29-1; J: TRBJ2-7; size: few
CDR3: CSAKMTASYNEQFF; DNA: TGCAGCGCTAAAATGACAGCGAGTTACAATGAGCAGTTCTTC; D: .; V: TRBV20-1; J: TRBJ2-1; size: few
CDR3: CASSLEAGGSYEQYF; DNA: TGTGCCAGCAGCTTGGAGGCAGGGGGCTCCTACGAGCAGTACTTC; D: TRBD1; V: TRBV5-1; J: TRBJ2-7; size: many
CDR3: CASSLAGGLNSYNEQFF; DNA: TGTGCCAGCAGCTTAGCGGGGGGGCTGAATTCCTACAATGAGCAGTTCTTC; D: .; V: TRBV7-9; J: TRBJ2-1; size: .
CDR3: CASKPGTRAYNEQFF; DNA: TGTGCCAGCAAACCCGGGACTAGGGCCTACAATGAGCAGTTCTTC; D: TRBD2; V: TRBV12-3/TRBV12-4; J: TRBJ2-1; size: .
CDR3: CASSHGQGPNTEAFF; DNA: TGTGCCAGCAGCCACGGACAGGGCCCAAACACTGAAGCTTTCTTT; D: TRBD1; V: TRBV12-3/TRBV12-4; J: TRBJ1-1; size: many
CDR3: CASSGGTGDFYEQYF; DNA: TGTGCCAGCAGTGGAGGGACAGGGGATTTCTACGAGCAGTACTTC; D: TRBD1; V: TRBV2; J: TRBJ2-7; size: few
CDR3: CASSPPWLGNGYTF; DNA: TGTGCCAGCAGTCCCCCTTGGTTGGGAAATGGCTACACCTTC; D: .; V: TRBV3-1; J: TRBJ1-2; size: .
CDR3: CASSSWQGYTGELFF; DNA: TGTGCCAGCAGTTCTTGGCAGGGATACACCGGGGAGCTGTTTTTT; D: .; V: TRBV12-3/TRBV12-4; J: TRBJ2-2; size: .
CDR3: CSRRAGELFF; DNA: TGTTCAAGAAGGGCCGGGGAGCTGTTTTTT; D: .; V: TRBV30; J: TRBJ2-2; size: few
CDR3: CATSREGGSWYEQYF; DNA: TGTGCCACCAGCAGAGAGGGCGGTTCCTGGTACGAGCAGTACTTC; D: .; V: TRBV15; J: TRBJ2-7; size: once
CDR3: CASSPWVDSNYEQYF; DNA: TGTGCCAGCAGCCCATGGGTGGACTCGAACTACGAGCAGTACTTC; D: .; V: TRBV7-9; J: TRBJ2-7; size: .
CDR3: CASSHPRAYEQYF; DNA: TGCGCCAGCAGCCACCCTAGAGCCTACGAGCAGTACTTC; D: .; V: TRBV4-1; J: TRBJ2-7; size: .
CDR3: CASSSAQWEARSNQPQHF; DNA: TGTGCCAGCAGTTCGGCCCAGTGGGAGGCTCGGAGCAATCAGCCCCAGCATTTT; D: .; V: TRBV12-3/TRBV12-4; J: TRBJ1-5; size: .
CDR3: CASSWSGTGVPREQYF; DNA: TGCGCCAGCAGCTGGTCCGGGACAGGGGTCCCCCGGGAGCAGTACTTC; D: TRBD1; V: TRBV5-1; J: TRBJ2-7; size: .
CDR3: CASSLTPGELFF; DNA: TGTGCCAGCAGTTTAACTCCCGGGGAGCTGTTTTTT; D: .; V: TRBV27; J: TRBJ2-2; size: .
CDR3: CATSDWGNEQFF; DNA: TGTGCCACCAGTGATTGGGGGAATGAGCAGTTCTTC; D: .; V: TRBV24-1; J: TRBJ2-1; size: few